The present T cell receptor beta chain was sequenced within a study of blood T cells in healthy people across ages. Sample-barcoded 5' priming and a J-beta primer mix drove a second PCR of roughly 7 to 11 cycles. Each CDR3 protein gets one entry after TCRdb re-called the 5' RACE reads with MiXCR. In the table there are some 800,000 distinct CDR3 sequences, under 45% of which are singletons. This clonotype showed up just a few times. Antigen: not known. Drawing of peripheral blood yielded 8.5 to 10 milliliters from each donor. Overall study results and limits: Among T cells, TCR beta diversity per million cells dropped roughly linearly as age rose.

Trimming cost V 0 bases and J 2 bases, with 13 bases left between them. CDR3 length equals 15 residues. CDR1 and CDR2 from the germline V gene are DFQATT and SNEGSKA (reference sequence). The origin of this receptor is a man aged 55-75 years in good health. This sequence joins TRBV20-1 and TRBJ2-5, with unresolved D. Material: blood. The CDR3 reads CSARDPMVPQETQYF. DNA for the CDR3: TGCAGTGCTAGAGACCCCATGGTCCCACAAGAGACCCAGTACTTC.